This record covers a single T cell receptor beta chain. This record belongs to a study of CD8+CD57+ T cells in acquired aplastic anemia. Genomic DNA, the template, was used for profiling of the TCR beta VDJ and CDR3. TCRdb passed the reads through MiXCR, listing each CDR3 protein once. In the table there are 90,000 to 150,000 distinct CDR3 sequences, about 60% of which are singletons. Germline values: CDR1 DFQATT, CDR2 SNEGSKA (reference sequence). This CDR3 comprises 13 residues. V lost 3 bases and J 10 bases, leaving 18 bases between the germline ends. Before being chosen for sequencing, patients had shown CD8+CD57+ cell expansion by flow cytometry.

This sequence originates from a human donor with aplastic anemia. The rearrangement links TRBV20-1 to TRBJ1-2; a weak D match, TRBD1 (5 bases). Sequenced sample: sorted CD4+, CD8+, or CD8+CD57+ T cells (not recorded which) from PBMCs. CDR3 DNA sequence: TGCAGTGCTAGTTCCATGGCTAGCGGGGCCTACACCTTC. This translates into CSASSMASGAYTF.